This T cell receptor (beta chain) was observed in a study of T cells in narcolepsy. Study at large: Donors had narcolepsy type 1 or type 2, or were healthy controls. Findings and limits, study-wide: Some memory CD4+ repertoires had no autoreactive clone sequences. Reportedly, autoreactive clonotypes were serially detected in patients' blood but not controls'. Same-patient CSF and blood CD4+ T cell clonotypes included HCRT-specific and TRIB2-specific autoreactive ones.

The repertoire was sequenced with immunoSEQ multiplex PCR; TCRdb's copy has only in-frame clones and lacks some. Of tens of thousands of clones listed, roughly 87% are singletons. CDR1 and CDR2 (germline): SEHNR, FQNEAQ (reference sequence). The CDR3 sequence is 14 residues long. Trimming took 4 bases from V and 5 from J, leaving 14 bases between them. Regarding this clone: The antigen remains unidentified.

The sequenced sample was CD45RA- memory CD4+ T cells from PBMCs. The TCR sequence derives from a human donor with narcolepsy. This chain joins TRBV7-9 and TRBJ2-5; TRBD1 or TRBD2 may be the D gene (5 bases each). The DNA for the CDR3 is TGTGCCAGCAGCTCGGGGCGTGCAGGGGAGACCCAGTACTTC. Its protein product is CASSSGRAGETQYF.